This T cell receptor beta chain was captured in a study of T cell responses to AZD1222 COVID-19 vaccine. On the study more broadly: Researchers grouped second doses given at about 4 or about 12 weeks into one pool. Study-wide findings and caveats: Dominant at 160-218 and 743-854, vaccine-associated CD4 TCRs also spanned spike. Baseline antibody screening turned up just six seropositive AZD1222 recipients. Repertoire sampling was restricted to post-peak T cell response timepoints.

About this clone: Antigen unknown.

Trimming took off 9 bases at V and 0 bases at J, with 12 bases between the two ends. Germline CDR1 is LNHDA and CDR2 is SQIVND (reference sequence). CDR3 length: 13 residues. Sequencing used immunoSEQ multiplex PCR; TCRdb keeps in-frame clones, though not all of them. The sample gives roughly 130,000 clones, roughly nine tenths of which show up once; 2.5% to 3.5% is in the top ten. This sequence joins TRBV19 and TRBJ2-7; tentatively, D is TRBD1 or TRBD2 (5 bases each). Sequences were derived from peripheral blood, sampled on day 0 of AZD1222 vaccination. The sequence derives from an adult in good health. CDR3 bases: TGTGCCAGCCGGGGACCCTCCTCCTACGAGCAGTACTTC. This sequence encodes CASRGPSSYEQYF.